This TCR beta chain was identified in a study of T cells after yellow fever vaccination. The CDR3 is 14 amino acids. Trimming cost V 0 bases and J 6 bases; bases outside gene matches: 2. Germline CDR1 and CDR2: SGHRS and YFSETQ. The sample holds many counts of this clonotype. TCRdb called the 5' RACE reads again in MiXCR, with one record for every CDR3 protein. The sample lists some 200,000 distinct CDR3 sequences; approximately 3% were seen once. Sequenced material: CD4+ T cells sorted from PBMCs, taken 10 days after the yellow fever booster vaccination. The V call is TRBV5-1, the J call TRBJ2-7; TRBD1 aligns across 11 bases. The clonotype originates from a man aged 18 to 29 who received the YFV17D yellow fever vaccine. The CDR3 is CASSLGDRGSEQYV. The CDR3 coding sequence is TGCGCCAGCAGCTTGGGGGACAGGGGGTCCGAGCAGTACGTC.